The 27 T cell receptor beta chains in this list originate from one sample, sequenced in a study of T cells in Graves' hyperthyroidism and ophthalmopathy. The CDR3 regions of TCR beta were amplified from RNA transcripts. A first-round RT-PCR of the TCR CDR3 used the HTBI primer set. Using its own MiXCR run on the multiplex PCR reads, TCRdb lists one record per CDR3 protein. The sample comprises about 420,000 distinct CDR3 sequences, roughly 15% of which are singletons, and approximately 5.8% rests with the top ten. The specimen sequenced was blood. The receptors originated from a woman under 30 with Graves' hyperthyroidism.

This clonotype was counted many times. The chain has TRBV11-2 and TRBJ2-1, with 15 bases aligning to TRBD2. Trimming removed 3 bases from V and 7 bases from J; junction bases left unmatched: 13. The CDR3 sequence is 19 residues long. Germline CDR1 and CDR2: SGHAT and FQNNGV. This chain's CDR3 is CASSLEVPGLAGGRNEQFF. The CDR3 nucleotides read TGTGCCAGCAGCTTGGAAGTCCCGGGACTAGCGGGAGGTAGGAATGAGCAGTTCTTC.

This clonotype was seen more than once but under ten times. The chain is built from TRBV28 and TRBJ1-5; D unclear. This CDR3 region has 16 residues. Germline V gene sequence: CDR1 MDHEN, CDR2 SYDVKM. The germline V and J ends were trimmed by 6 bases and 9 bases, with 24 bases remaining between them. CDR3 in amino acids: CASRRRRQNLFRPQHF. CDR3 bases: TGTGCCAGCAGGAGAAGGCGTCAGAACCTCTTTCGGCCCCAGCATTTT.

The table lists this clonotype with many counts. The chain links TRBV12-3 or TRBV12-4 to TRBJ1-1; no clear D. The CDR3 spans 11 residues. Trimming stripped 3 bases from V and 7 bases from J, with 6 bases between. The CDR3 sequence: CASSFNVEAFF. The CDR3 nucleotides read TGTGCCAGCAGTTTTAATGTTGAAGCTTTCTTT.

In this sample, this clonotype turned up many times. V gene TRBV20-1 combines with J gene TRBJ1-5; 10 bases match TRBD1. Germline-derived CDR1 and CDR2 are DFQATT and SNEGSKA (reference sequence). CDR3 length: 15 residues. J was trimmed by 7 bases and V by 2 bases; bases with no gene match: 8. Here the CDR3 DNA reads TGCAGTGCTAGACAAACCGGGACAGGGGAACAGCCCCAGCATTTT. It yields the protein CSARQTGTGEQPQHF.

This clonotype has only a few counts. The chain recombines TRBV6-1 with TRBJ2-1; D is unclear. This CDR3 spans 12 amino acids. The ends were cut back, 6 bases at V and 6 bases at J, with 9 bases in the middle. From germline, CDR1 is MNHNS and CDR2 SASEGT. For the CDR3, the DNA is TGTGCCAGCAGGGAACCGTCCAATGAGCAGTTCTTC. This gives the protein CASREPSNEQFF.

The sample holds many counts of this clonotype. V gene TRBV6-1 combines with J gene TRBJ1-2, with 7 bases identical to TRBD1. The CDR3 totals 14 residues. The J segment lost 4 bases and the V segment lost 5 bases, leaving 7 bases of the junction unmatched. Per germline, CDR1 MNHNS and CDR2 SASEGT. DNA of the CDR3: TGTGCCAGCAGTCGAACAGGGGAATCCTATGGCTACACCTTC. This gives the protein CASSRTGESYGYTF.

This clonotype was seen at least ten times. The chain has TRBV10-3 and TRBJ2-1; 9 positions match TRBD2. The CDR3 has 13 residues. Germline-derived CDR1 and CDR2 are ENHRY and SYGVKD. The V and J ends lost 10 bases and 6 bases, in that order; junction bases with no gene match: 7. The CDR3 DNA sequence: TGTGCCACCACCCCAGCGGGAGGCAATGAGCAGTTCTTC. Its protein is CATTPAGGNEQFF.

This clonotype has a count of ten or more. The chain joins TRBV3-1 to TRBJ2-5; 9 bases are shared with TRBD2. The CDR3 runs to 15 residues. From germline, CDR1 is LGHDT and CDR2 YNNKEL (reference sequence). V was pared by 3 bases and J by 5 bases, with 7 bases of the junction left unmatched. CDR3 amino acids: CASSQAAGGPETQYF. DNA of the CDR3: TGTGCCAGCAGCCAGGCCGCGGGAGGGCCGGAGACCCAGTACTTC.

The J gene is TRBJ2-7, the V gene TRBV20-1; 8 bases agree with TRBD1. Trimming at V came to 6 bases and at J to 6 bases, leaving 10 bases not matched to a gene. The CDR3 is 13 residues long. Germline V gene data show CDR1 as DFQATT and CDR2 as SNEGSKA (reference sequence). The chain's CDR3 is CSATGGGLPEQYF. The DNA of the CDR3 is TGCAGTGCCACAGGGGGTGGTCTCCCCGAGCAGTACTTC.

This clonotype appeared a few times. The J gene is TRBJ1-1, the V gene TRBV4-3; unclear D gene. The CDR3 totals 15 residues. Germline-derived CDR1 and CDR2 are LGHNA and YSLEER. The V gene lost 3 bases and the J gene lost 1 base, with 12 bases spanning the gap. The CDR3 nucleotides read TGCGCCAGCAGCCAGGCTTGGGAGGGGAACACTGAAGCTTTCTTT. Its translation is CASSQAWEGNTEAFF.

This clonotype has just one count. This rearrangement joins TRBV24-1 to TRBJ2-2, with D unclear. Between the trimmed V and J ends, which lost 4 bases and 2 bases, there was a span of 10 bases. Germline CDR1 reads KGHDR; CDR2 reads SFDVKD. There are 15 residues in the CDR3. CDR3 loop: CATSDPYRNTGELFF. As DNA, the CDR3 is TGTGCCACCAGTGACCCTTACCGAAACACCGGGGAGCTGTTTTTT.

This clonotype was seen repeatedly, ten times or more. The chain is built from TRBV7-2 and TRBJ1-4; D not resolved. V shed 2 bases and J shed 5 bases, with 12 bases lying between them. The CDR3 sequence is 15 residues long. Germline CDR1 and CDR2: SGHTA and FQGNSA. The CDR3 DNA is TGTGCCAGCAGCTTAATGGGAGAGAGGAATGAAAAACTGTTTTTT. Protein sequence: CASSLMGERNEKLFF. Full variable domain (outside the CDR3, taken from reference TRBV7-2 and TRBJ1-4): GAGVSQSPSNKVTEKGKDVELRCDPISGHTALYWYRQSLGQGLEFLIYFQGNSAPDKSGLPSDRFSAERTGGSVSTLTIQRTQQEDSAVYLCASSLMGERNEKLFFGSGTQLSVL.

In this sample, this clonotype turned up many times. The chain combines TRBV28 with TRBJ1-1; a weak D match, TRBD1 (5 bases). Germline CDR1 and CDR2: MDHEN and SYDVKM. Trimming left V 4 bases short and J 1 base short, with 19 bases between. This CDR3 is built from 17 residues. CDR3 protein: CASSSLTWLRANTEAFF. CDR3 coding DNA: TGTGCCAGCAGTTCACTAACTTGGCTCAGGGCGAACACTGAAGCTTTCTTT.

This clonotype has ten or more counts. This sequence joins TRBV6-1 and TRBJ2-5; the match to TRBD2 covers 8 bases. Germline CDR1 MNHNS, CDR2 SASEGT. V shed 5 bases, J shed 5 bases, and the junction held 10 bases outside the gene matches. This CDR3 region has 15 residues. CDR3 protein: CASSFSPLAVETQYF. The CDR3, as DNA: TGTGCCAGCAGTTTTTCCCCACTAGCGGTGGAGACCCAGTACTTC.

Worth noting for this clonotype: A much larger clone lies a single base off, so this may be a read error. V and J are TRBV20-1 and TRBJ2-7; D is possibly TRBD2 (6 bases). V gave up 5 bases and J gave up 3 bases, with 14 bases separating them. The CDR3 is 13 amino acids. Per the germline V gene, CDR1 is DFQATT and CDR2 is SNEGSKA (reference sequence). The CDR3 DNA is TGCAGTGCTTCCCGGGGACTTATCTACGAGCAGTACTTC. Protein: CSASRGLIYEQYF.

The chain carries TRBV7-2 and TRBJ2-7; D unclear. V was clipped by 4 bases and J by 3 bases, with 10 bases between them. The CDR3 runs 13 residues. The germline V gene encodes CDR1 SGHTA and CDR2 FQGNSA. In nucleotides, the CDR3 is TGTGCCAGCAGCTCGGACGCAAACTACGAGCAGTACTTC. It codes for CASSSDANYEQYF.

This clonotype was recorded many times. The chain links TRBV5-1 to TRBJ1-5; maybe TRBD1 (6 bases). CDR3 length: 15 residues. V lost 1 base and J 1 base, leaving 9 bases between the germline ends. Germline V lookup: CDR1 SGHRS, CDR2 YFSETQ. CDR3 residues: CASSLSGASNQPQHF. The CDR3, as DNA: TGCGCCAGCAGCTTGTCAGGGGCCAGCAATCAGCCCCAGCATTTT.

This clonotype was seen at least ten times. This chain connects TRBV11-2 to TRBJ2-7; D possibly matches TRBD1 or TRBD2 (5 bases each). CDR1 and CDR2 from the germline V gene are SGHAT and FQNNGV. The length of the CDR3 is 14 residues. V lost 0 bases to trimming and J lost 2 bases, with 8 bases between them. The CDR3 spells CASSLDGDPYEQYF. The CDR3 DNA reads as TGTGCCAGCAGCTTAGACGGGGACCCCTACGAGCAGTACTTC.

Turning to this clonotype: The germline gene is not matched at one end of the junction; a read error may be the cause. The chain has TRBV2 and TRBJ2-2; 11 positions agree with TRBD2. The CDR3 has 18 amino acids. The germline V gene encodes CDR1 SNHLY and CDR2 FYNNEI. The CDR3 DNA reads TGTGCCAGCAGTTCCCCCGGGACTAGCGGATTCTCCACCGGGAAGCTGTTTTTT. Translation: CASSSPGTSGFSTGKLFF.

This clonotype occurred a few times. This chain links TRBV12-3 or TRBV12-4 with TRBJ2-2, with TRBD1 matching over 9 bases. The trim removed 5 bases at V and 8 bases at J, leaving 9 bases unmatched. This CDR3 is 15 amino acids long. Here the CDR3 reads CASSVNRGRWGELFF. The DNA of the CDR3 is TGTGCCAGCAGTGTGAACAGGGGGCGCTGGGGGGAGCTGTTTTTT.

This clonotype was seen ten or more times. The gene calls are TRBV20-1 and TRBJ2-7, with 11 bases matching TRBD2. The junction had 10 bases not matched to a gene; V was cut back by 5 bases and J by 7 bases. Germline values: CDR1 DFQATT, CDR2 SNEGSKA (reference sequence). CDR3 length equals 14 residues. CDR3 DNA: TGCAGTGCTCAACTAGCGGGAGTAACGGGGGAGCAGTACTTC. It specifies CSAQLAGVTGEQYF.

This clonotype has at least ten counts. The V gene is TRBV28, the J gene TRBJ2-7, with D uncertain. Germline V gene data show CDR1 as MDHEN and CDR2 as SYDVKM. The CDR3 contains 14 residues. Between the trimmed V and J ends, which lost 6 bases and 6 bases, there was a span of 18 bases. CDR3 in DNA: TGTGCCAGCAGACCCGGCCAACACGACGCCGAGCAGTACTTC. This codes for CASRPGQHDAEQYF.

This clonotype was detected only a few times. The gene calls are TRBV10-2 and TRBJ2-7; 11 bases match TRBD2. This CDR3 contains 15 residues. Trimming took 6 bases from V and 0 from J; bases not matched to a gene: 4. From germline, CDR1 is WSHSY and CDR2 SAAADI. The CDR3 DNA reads TGCGCCAGCAGCTCTCTAGCGGGGGGCTCCTACGAGCAGTACTTC. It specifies CASSSLAGGSYEQYF.

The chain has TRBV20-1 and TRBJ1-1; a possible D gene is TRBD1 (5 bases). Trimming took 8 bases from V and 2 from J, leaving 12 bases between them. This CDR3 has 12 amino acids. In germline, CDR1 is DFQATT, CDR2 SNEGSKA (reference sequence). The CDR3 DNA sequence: TGCAGTCTCAGACGGGGCAACACTGAAGCTTTCTTT. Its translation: CSLRRGNTEAFF.

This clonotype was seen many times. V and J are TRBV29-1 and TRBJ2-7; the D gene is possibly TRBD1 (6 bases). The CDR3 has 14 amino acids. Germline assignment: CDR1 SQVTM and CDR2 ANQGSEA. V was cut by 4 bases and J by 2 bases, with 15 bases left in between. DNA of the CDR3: TGCAGCGTTGGGGTCAGGACAGCGACCTACGAGCAGTACTTC. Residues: CSVGVRTATYEQYF.

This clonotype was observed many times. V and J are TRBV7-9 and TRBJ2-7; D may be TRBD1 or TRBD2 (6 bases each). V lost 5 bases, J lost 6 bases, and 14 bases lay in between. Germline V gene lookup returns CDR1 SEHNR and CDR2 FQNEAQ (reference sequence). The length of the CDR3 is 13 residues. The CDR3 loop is CASSPFGGLEQYF. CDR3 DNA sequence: TGTGCCAGCAGCCCATTTGGGGGGCTCGAGCAGTACTTC. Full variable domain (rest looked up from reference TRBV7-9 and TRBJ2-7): DTGVSQNPRHKITKRGQNVTFRCDPISEHNRLYWYRQTLGQGPEFLTYFQNEAQLEKSRLLSDRFSAERPKGSFSTLEIQRTEQGDSAMYLCASSPFGGLEQYFGPGTRLTVT.

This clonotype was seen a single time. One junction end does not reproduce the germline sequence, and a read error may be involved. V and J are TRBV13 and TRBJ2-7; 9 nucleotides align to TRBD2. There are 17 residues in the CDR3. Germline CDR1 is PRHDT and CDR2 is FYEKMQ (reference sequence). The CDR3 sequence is CASSLGPLAGPTHERYF. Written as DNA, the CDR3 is TGTGCCAGCAGCTTAGGCCCTCTAGCGGGACCGACCCACGAGCGGTACTTC.